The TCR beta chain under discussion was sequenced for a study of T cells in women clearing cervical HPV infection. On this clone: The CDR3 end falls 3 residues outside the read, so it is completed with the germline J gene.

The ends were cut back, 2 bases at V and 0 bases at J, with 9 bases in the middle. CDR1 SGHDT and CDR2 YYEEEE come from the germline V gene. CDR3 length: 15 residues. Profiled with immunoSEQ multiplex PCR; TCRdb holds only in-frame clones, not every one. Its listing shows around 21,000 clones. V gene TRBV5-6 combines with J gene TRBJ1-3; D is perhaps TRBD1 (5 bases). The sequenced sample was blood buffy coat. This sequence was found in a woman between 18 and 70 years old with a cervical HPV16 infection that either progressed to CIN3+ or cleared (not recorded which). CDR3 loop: CASSFDGGSGNTIYF. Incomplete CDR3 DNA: TGTGCCAGCAGCTTCGACGGGGGCTCTGGAAACACC. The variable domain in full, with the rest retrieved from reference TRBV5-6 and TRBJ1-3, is DAGVTQSPTHLIKTRGQQVTLRCSPKSGHDTVSWYQQALGQGPQFIFQYYEEEERQRGNFPDRFSGHQFPNYSSELNVNALLLGDSALYLCASSFDGGSGNTIYFGEGSWLTVV.